Listed below are T cell receptor beta chains from one sample, sequenced in a study of shared clonotypes between healthy human individuals. Clones were read by immunoSEQ multiplex PCR, and TCRdb kept only the in-frame ones, dropping some. The data contain over 2,000,000 clones, just over 90% of them singletons. The sample taken for sequencing was naive CD8+ T cells from PBMCs. Receptors were obtained from a man between 18 and 35 years old in good health. Some clones in this sample may be carry-over from other donors' samples. Each CDR3 is given with its conserved first and last residue. A D gene is named only where the DNA matches it firmly. Only part of the rows carry a size: once, few, many, or a class if the clone is expanded.

.	TRBJ2-7	14	TRBV5-1	.	CASSLEQGNYEQYF	TGCGCCAGCAGCTTGGAACAGGGCAACTACGAGCAGTACTTC
.	TRBJ1-1	12	TRBV19	.	CASSDRTRGAFF	TGTGCCAGTAGTGACCGGACGAGAGGAGCTTTCTTT
.	TRBJ2-7	15	TRBV6-5	.	CASSYSIAPPYEQYF	TGTGCCAGCAGTTACTCGATAGCACCGCCCTACGAGCAGTACTTC
TRBD2	TRBJ2-7	14	TRBV5-1	.	CASSRASGSYEQYF	TGCGCCAGCAGCAGGGCGAGCGGGAGCTACGAGCAGTACTTC
.	TRBJ1-5	20	TRBV21-1	.	CASSKGRGRGEDNSNQPQHF	TGTGCCAGCAGCAAAGGACGGGGAAGGGGGGAAGACAATAGCAATCAGCCCCAGCATTTT
TRBD1	TRBJ2-7	17	TRBV7-9	.	CASSHIPGQGLPYEQYF	TGTGCCAGCAGCCATATTCCGGGACAGGGACTCCCCTACGAGCAGTACTTC
TRBD1	TRBJ1-1	15	TRBV5-1	.	CASSGEDRVNTEAFF	TGCGCCAGCAGCGGGGAGGACAGGGTGAACACTGAAGCTTTCTTT
.	TRBJ1-4	13	TRBV5-6	.	CASSLDRREKLFF	TGTGCCAGCAGCTTGGACAGAAGGGAAAAACTGTTTTTT
TRBD1	TRBJ2-5	13	TRBV4-1	.	CASSRTGGETQYF	TGCGCCAGCAGCCGGACAGGGGGGGAGACCCAGTACTTC
.	TRBJ2-1	14	TRBV4-2	.	CASSQERGGNEQFF	TGTGCCAGCAGCCAAGAAAGGGGTGGGAATGAGCAGTTCTTC
.	TRBJ2-3	13	TRBV28	.	CASSIRDEDTQYF	TGTGCCAGCAGTATAAGGGACGAAGATACGCAGTATTTT
.	TRBJ2-6	18	TRBV7-8	.	CASSLGAGFSSGANVLTF	TGTGCCAGCAGCTTAGGAGCAGGGTTCAGCTCTGGGGCCAACGTCCTGACTTTC
TRBD2	TRBJ2-2	15	TRBV29-1	.	CSAEGTSGNTGELFF	TGCAGCGCCGAAGGGACTAGCGGGAACACCGGGGAGCTGTTTTTT
TRBD1	TRBJ1-5	16	TRBV6-1	.	CASSELRGYSNQPQHF	TGTGCCAGCAGTGAACTCAGGGGGTATAGCAATCAGCCCCAGCATTTT
TRBD2	TRBJ2-5	13	TRBV6-4	.	CASSLQRGETQYF	TGTGCCAGCAGTCTCCAGCGGGGGGAGACCCAGTACTTC
.	TRBJ2-3	14	TRBV6-5	.	CASSPGPGTDTQYF	TGTGCCAGCAGTCCTGGCCCCGGCACAGATACGCAGTATTTT
.	TRBJ1-5	16	TRBV9	.	CASRVLTSESNQPQHF	TGTGCCAGCAGAGTTCTAACCTCGGAAAGCAATCAGCCCCAGCATTTT
TRBD1	TRBJ2-4	13	TRBV7-2	.	CASSGTGANIQYF	TGTGCCAGCAGCGGTACAGGGGCGAACATTCAGTACTTC
.	TRBJ1-1	19	TRBV5-4	.	CASSLGSQAGHRRNTEAFF	TGTGCCAGCAGCTTGGGATCCCAAGCAGGGCACAGAAGGAACACTGAAGCTTTCTTT
.	TRBJ1-2	15	TRBV14	.	CASSQIAGTNYGYTF	TGTGCCAGCAGCCAGATAGCCGGGACCAACTATGGCTACACCTTC
.	TRBJ2-1	14	TRBV7-2	.	CASSLVPGMNEQFF	TGTGCCAGCAGCTTAGTTCCGGGGATGAATGAGCAGTTCTTC
.	TRBJ2-1	12	TRBV7-9	.	CASSLVNNEQFF	TGTGCCAGCAGCTTAGTCAACAATGAGCAGTTCTTC
TRBD2	TRBJ2-5	15	TRBV4-1	.	CASSQNGRWEETQYF	TGCGCCAGCAGCCAAAACGGGAGGTGGGAAGAGACCCAGTACTTC
.	TRBJ1-1	12	TRBV5-5	.	CASSPGHAEAFF	TGTGCCAGCAGCCCAGGGCACGCTGAAGCTTTCTTT
.	TRBJ2-7	15	TRBV4-3	.	CASSQDDDIPYEQYF	TGCGCCAGCAGCCAAGATGACGACATTCCCTACGAGCAGTACTTC
.	TRBJ2-1	14	TRBV27	once	CASSPFSSYNEQFF	TGTGCCAGCAGTCCTTTCAGCTCCTACAATGAGCAGTTCTTC
.	TRBJ1-5	18	TRBV28	.	CASRGRGPLGYSNQPQHF	TGTGCCAGCAGAGGTCGGGGGCCTCTGGGCTATAGCAATCAGCCCCAGCATTTT
.	TRBJ1-2	15	TRBV6-4	.	CASRPTGQYDYGYTF	TGTGCCAGCAGACCAACGGGGCAATACGACTATGGCTACACCTTC
.	TRBJ1-2	14	TRBV5-1	.	CASSSQGPIYGYTF	TGCGCCAGCAGCTCACAGGGACCAATCTATGGCTACACCTTC
.	TRBJ1-1	13	TRBV9	.	CASSAGGKAEAFF	TGTGCCAGCAGCGCTGGGGGTAAGGCTGAAGCTTTCTTT
TRBD1	TRBJ1-4	15	TRBV5-5	.	CASRRWDSRNEKLFF	TGTGCCAGCAGAAGGTGGGACAGTAGAAATGAAAAACTGTTTTTT
TRBD2	TRBJ2-3	16	TRBV7-9	.	CASSLALAGLTDTQYF	TGTGCCAGCAGCTTAGCCCTAGCGGGCCTCACAGATACGCAGTATTTT
.	TRBJ1-1	15	TRBV28	.	CASSFPPQGVTEAFF	TGTGCCAGCAGTTTCCCACCCCAGGGTGTCACTGAAGCTTTCTTT
TRBD1	TRBJ2-5	14	TRBV4-1	.	CASSVDRGFETQYF	TGCGCCAGCAGCGTCGACAGGGGTTTTGAGACCCAGTACTTC
.	TRBJ2-1	14	TRBV7-8	.	CASSLSDFINEQFF	TGTGCCAGCAGCTTGAGTGATTTCATCAATGAGCAGTTCTTC
TRBD1	TRBJ2-7	16	TRBV27	.	CASSFILGTGIVEQYF	TGTGCCAGCAGTTTCATCCTCGGGACAGGGATTGTCGAGCAGTACTTC
TRBD1	TRBJ2-7	14	TRBV19	.	CASSTQGAAYEQYF	TGTGCCAGTAGTACCCAGGGGGCGGCCTACGAGCAGTACTTC
.	TRBJ1-1	16	TRBV11-3	.	CASSPPGNGMNTEAFF	TGTGCCAGCAGCCCGCCAGGAAACGGCATGAACACTGAAGCTTTCTTT
TRBD2	TRBJ2-1	15	TRBV6-5	.	CASSYGTSGSHEQFF	TGTGCCAGCAGTTACGGGACTAGCGGGAGCCATGAGCAGTTCTTC
TRBD1	TRBJ2-2	16	TRBV25-1	.	CASSDIQGDDTGELFF	TGTGCCAGCAGTGACATCCAGGGGGATGACACCGGGGAGCTGTTTTTT
.	TRBJ2-2	14	TRBV6-4	.	CASREGLLAGELFF	TGTGCCAGCAGGGAGGGCCTTTTGGCCGGGGAGCTGTTTTTT
.	TRBJ1-2	15	TRBV6-1	.	CASSDLPSPNYGYTF	TGTGCCAGCAGTGACTTGCCCTCTCCTAACTATGGCTACACCTTC
TRBD1	TRBJ2-7	15	TRBV7-9	.	CASSRQQGAEYEQYF	TGTGCCAGCAGCCGGCAACAGGGGGCGGAATACGAGCAGTACTTC
.	TRBJ1-2	13	TRBV5-1	.	CASSLGADYGYTF	TGCGCCAGCAGCTTGGGGGCGGACTATGGCTACACCTTC
.	TRBJ2-1	13	TRBV12-1	.	CASRPSAGQEQFF	TGTGCCAGCAGGCCGAGTGCGGGACAGGAGCAGTTCTTC
TRBD1	TRBJ1-2	15	TRBV9	.	CASSSGDRGPYGYTF	TGTGCCAGCAGCTCCGGGGACAGGGGGCCATATGGCTACACCTTC
.	TRBJ1-2	14	TRBV6-4	.	CASDQDRPNYGYTF	TGTGCCAGCGATCAGGACAGACCTAACTATGGCTACACCTTC
TRBD1	TRBJ2-5	15	TRBV5-1	.	CASSPGTTGSETQYF	TGCGCCAGCAGTCCAGGGACGACAGGGTCGGAGACCCAGTACTTC
TRBD1	TRBJ2-7	14	TRBV5-6	.	CASSLETGNYEQYF	TGTGCCAGCAGCTTGGAGACAGGGAACTACGAGCAGTACTTC
.	TRBJ2-3	15	TRBV9	.	CASSRWQGKADTQYF	TGTGCCAGCTCTCGCTGGCAGGGAAAGGCAGATACGCAGTATTTT